The 23 T cell receptor beta chains in this list originate from one sample, sequenced in a study of blood T cell repertoires in COVID-19. Here immunoSEQ multiplex PCR was the method, and the copy in TCRdb shows in-frame clones only, minus some. The sample consists of 85,000 to 110,000 clones, under 90% of them appearing once. Sequencing was performed on peripheral blood. Receptor source: a human donor in a cohort sampled during active or convalescent COVID-19.

The chain combines TRBV19 with TRBJ1-5; TRBD1 agrees at 8 bases. Trimming removed 8 bases from V and 5 bases from J; junction bases left unmatched: 5. Germline V gene lookup returns CDR1 LNHDA and CDR2 SQIVND (reference sequence). The CDR3 contains 13 residues. The CDR3 DNA is TGTGCCAGTCACAGGGGGGCTGATCAGCCCCAGCATTTT. It specifies CASHRGADQPQHF.

J is TRBJ1-1 and V is TRBV5-1, with D perhaps matching TRBD1 (6 bases). This CDR3 region has 15 residues. Per germline, CDR1 SGHRS and CDR2 YFSETQ. Trimming left V 1 base short and J 2 bases short, with 12 bases between. The CDR3 nucleotides read TGCGCCAGCAGCTTGAGTGGGACATCAAACACTGAAGCTTTCTTT. Encoded protein: CASSLSGTSNTEAFF.

The chain employs TRBV12-3 or TRBV12-4 and TRBJ2-2; a possible D gene is TRBD2 (6 bases). With 7 bases removed from V and 5 bases from J, the gap between germline ends came to 11 bases. This CDR3 has 13 amino acids. The CDR3 bases are TGTGCCAGCACCAAGACTAGGACCGGGGAGCTGTTTTTT. Translation gives CASTKTRTGELFF.

This chain joins TRBV9 and TRBJ1-2; 7 bases agree with TRBD1. J was trimmed by 4 bases and V by 4 bases; bases with no gene match: 4. The CDR3 is 13 amino acids. Germline CDR1 reads SGDLS; CDR2 reads YYNGEE. CDR3 in DNA: TGTGCCAGCAGCCCACAGGGGTCCTATGGCTACACCTTC. It codes for CASSPQGSYGYTF.

The gene calls are TRBV6-5 and TRBJ2-1; 8 bases are a match to TRBD1. This CDR3 spans 15 amino acids. V lost 2 bases, J lost 5 bases, and 5 bases stayed unmatched. Germline CDR1 MNHEY, CDR2 SVGAGI. The CDR3 DNA reads TGTGCCAGCAGTTACGTAGGACAGGGTAACAATGAGCAGTTCTTC. It is translated as CASSYVGQGNNEQFF.

This chain links TRBV5-5 with TRBJ2-7, with 8 bases identical to TRBD1. The V and J ends lost 4 bases and 6 bases, in that order; junction bases with no gene match: 12. The germline V gene encodes CDR1 SGHKS and CDR2 YYEKEE (reference sequence). The CDR3 contains 15 residues. CDR3 protein: CASSQRPGTGFEQYF. CDR3 nucleotide sequence: TGTGCCAGCAGCCAACGTCCCGGGACAGGATTCGAGCAGTACTTC.

The chain recombines TRBV7-6 with TRBJ2-1; 8 bases align to TRBD2. The CDR3 runs to 16 residues. CDR1 and CDR2 from the germline V gene are SGHVS and FNYEAQ. After removal of 5 bases from V and 6 bases from J, the junction contained 12 bases not matched to a gene. The CDR3: CASSPRSGGSRNEQFF. CDR3 in DNA: TGTGCCAGCAGCCCTAGGTCGGGGGGGTCCCGCAATGAGCAGTTCTTC. The full variable domain, completed using reference TRBV7-6 and TRBJ2-1, is GAGVSQSPRYKVTKRGQDVALRCDPISGHVSLYWYRQALGQGPEFLTYFNYEAQQDKSGLPNDRFSAERPEGSISTLTIQRTEQRDSAMYRCASSPRSGGSRNEQFFGPGTRLTVL.

This chain links TRBV7-9 with TRBJ2-1, with D perhaps matching TRBD2 (6 bases). Per the germline V gene, CDR1 is SEHNR and CDR2 is FQNEAQ (reference sequence). This CDR3 region has 15 residues. Trimming took 1 base from V and 5 from J, leaving 12 bases between them. In DNA, the CDR3 is TGTGCCAGCAGCTTAGTTCGGGGGTGGGACAATGAGCAGTTCTTC. This sequence encodes CASSLVRGWDNEQFF.

The CDR3 spells CASSLGASQPQHF. The CDR3 region has the DNA TGTGCCAGCAGCTTAGGGGCCAGCCAGCCCCAGCATTTT. This chain links TRBV7-2 with TRBJ1-5; D is unclear. The CDR3 consists of 13 residues. V was pared by 1 base and J by 7 bases, with 8 bases between. Per the germline V gene, CDR1 is SGHTA and CDR2 is FQGNSA.

This sequence joins TRBV6-2 or TRBV6-3 and TRBJ2-7, with D maybe TRBD2 (5 bases). Germline assignment: CDR1 MNHEY and CDR2 SVGEGT. This CDR3 is 15 amino acids long. Trimming removed 2 bases at V and 3 bases at J, with 14 bases between. The CDR3: CASSYAIGGVYEQYF. In nucleotides, the CDR3 is TGTGCCAGCAGTTACGCGATCGGAGGAGTCTACGAGCAGTACTTC.

This clone has a single count. The genes are TRBV24-1 and TRBJ1-4, with D maybe TRBD1 (5 bases). V dropped 2 bases and J dropped 8 bases, with 20 bases sitting between them. The CDR3 has 17 residues. The germline V gene encodes CDR1 KGHDR and CDR2 SFDVKD. This chain's CDR3 is CATSDSPSGGGLEKLFF. The CDR3 coding sequence is TGTGCCACCAGTGATTCACCCTCGGGGGGGGGTCTCGAAAAACTGTTTTTT.

V and J are TRBV11-3 and TRBJ1-2, with 9 bases matching TRBD1. The CDR3 extends over 15 amino acids. With V trimmed by 0 bases and J by 6 bases, 5 bases remained unmatched. CDR1 SGHNT and CDR2 YENEEA come from the germline V gene. The CDR3 nucleotides read TGTGCCAGCAGCTTAGATCAGGACAGGGGACATGGCTACACCTTC. Encoded protein: CASSLDQDRGHGYTF.

The CDR3: CASSLANDYGYTF. CDR3 DNA sequence: TGTGCCAGCAGCCTCGCGAATGACTATGGCTACACCTTC. The V and J genes are TRBV6-6 and TRBJ1-2; D is uncertain. V was pared by 6 bases and J by 3 bases, with 11 bases between. Germline V gives CDR1 MNHNY, CDR2 SVGAGI (reference sequence). The CDR3 consists of 13 residues.

CDR3 nucleotides: TGCGCCAGCAGCCAAGTCCCAGCCAGGGAAGAAAAACTGTTTTTT. It specifies CASSQVPAREEKLFF. This chain connects TRBV4-1 to TRBJ1-4; D is perhaps TRBD1 (5 bases). Germline CDR1 and CDR2: MGHRA and YSYEKL. V dropped 1 base and J dropped 8 bases, with 14 bases sitting between them. This CDR3 has 15 amino acids.

The table lists this clone with a few counts. The chain uses TRBV5-1 and TRBJ1-1; perhaps TRBD1 as D (6 bases). CDR1 and CDR2 from the germline V gene are SGHRS and YFSETQ. The CDR3 contains 13 residues. V was cut by 2 bases and J by 3 bases, with 8 bases left in between. The CDR3, as DNA: TGCGCCAGCAGCTTTGGGGGCCACACTGAAGCTTTCTTT. Its translation: CASSFGGHTEAFF.

V usage is TRBV30 and J usage is TRBJ1-6, with 9 positions matching TRBD1. V was clipped by 4 bases and J by 8 bases; unmatched bases: 15. The CDR3 is 17 residues long. CDR1 and CDR2 (germline): GTSNPN, SVGIG (reference sequence). The CDR3 sequence: CAWTRTGVNLYHSPLHF. CDR3 coding DNA: TGTGCCTGGACCAGGACAGGGGTGAATCTATATCATTCACCCCTCCACTTT.

The chain has TRBV10-3 and TRBJ2-5; 9 bases align to TRBD2. V shed 6 bases, J shed 5 bases, and the junction held 16 bases outside the gene matches. CDR3 length: 17 amino acids. The germline V gene has CDR1 ENHRY and CDR2 SYGVKD. As DNA, the CDR3 is TGTGCCATCAGCGAGGGATCAGCGGGGGGCCCCCGGGAGACCCAGTACTTC. It is translated as CAISEGSAGGPRETQYF.

This CDR3 reads CALSSPGQRAGELFF. The CDR3 coding sequence is TGTGCCCTTAGCTCACCGGGACAGAGGGCCGGGGAGCTGTTTTTT. The rearrangement uses TRBV7-9 and TRBJ2-2, with 7 positions matching TRBD1. The CDR3 is 15 residues long. Trimming cost V 11 bases and J 6 bases; bases outside gene matches: 15. The V gene's germline CDR1 is SEHNR and CDR2 FQNEAQ (reference sequence).

Written as DNA, the CDR3 is TGTGCCAGCAGCGTAGGAGCGGGGGGACCCTCCGACTACAATGAGCAGTTCTTC. This translates into CASSVGAGGPSDYNEQFF. The chain combines TRBV9 with TRBJ2-1; 9 bases are a match to TRBD2. Trimming took 0 bases from V and 3 from J; bases not matched to a gene: 10. The CDR3 is made up of 18 amino acids. Per the germline V gene, CDR1 is SGDLS and CDR2 is YYNGEE.

This clone has a single count. This chain joins TRBV11-3 and TRBJ2-1; no clear D. V shed 6 bases and J shed 1 base, with 7 bases lying between them. Looked up from germline, CDR1 is SGHNT and CDR2 is YENEEA. The CDR3 extends over 13 amino acids. The CDR3 loop reads CASSYLSYNEQFF. The CDR3 DNA reads as TGTGCCAGCAGTTACCTATCCTACAATGAGCAGTTCTTC.

DNA for the CDR3: TGTGCCAGTTCCGGGACAGTGGTAGTCCAGCCCCAGCATTTT. As protein: CASSGTVVVQPQHF. The chain uses TRBV19 and TRBJ1-5, with 7 bases fitting TRBD1. Trimming took 8 bases from V and 7 from J; bases not matched to a gene: 11. Germline loops: CDR1 LNHDA, CDR2 SQIVND (reference sequence). The length of the CDR3 is 14 residues.

The CDR3 here is CASETDRAGGYTF. Here the CDR3 DNA reads TGTGCCAGCGAAACGGACAGGGCGGGCGGCTACACCTTC. This chain connects TRBV6-5 to TRBJ1-2, with 8 bases identical to TRBD1. The trim removed 8 bases at V and 8 bases at J, leaving 10 bases unmatched. Looked up from germline, CDR1 is MNHEY and CDR2 is SVGAGI. The length of the CDR3 is 13 residues.

The chain has TRBV11-3 and TRBJ1-2; D not resolved. The CDR3 consists of 13 residues. Germline lookup yields CDR1 SGHNT and CDR2 YENEEA. The V gene lost 2 bases and the J gene lost 6 bases, with 10 bases spanning the gap. The CDR3 sequence is CASSLYALDGYTF. The CDR3 DNA sequence: TGTGCCAGCAGCTTATACGCATTAGATGGCTACACCTTC.